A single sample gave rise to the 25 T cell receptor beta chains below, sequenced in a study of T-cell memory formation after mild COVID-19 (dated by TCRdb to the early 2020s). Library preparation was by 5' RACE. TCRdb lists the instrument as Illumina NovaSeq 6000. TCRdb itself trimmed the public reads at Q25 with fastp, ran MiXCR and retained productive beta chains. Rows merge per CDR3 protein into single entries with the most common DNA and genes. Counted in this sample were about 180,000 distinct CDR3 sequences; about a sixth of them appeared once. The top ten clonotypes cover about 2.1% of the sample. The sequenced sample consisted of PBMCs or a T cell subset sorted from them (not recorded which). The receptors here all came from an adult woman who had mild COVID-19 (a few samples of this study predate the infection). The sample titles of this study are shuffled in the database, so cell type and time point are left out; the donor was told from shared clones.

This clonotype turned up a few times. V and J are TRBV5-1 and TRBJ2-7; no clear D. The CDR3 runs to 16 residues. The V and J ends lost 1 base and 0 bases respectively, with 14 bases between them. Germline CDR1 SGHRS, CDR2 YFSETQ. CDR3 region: CASSLQPGRSSYEQYF. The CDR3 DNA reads TGCGCCAGCAGCTTGCAGCCTGGCAGATCCTCCTACGAGCAGTACTTC.

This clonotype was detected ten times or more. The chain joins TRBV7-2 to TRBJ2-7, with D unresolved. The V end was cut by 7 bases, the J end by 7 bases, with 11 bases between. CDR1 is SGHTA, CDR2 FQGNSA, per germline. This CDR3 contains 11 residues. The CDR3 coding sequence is TGTGCCAGCACCAATCTGGGGGAGCAGTACTTC. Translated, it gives CASTNLGEQYF.

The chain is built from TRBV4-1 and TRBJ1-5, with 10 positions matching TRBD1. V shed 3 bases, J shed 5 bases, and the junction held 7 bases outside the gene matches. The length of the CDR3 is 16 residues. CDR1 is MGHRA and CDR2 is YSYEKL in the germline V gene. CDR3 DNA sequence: TGCGCCAGCAGCCAGCTGGACAGGGGGTACGATCAGCCCCAGCATTTT. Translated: CASSQLDRGYDQPQHF.

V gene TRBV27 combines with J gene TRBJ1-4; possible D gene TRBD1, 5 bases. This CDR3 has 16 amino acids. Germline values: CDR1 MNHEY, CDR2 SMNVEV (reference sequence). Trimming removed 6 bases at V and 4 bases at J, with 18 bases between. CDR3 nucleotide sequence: TGTGCCAGCAGCCAAGAACGGGGGACGGTTAATGAAAAACTGTTTTTT. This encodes CASSQERGTVNEKLFF.

CDR3 sequence: CASRAGTANTGELFF. CDR3 nucleotide sequence: TGTGCCAGCAGAGCCGGGACGGCGAACACCGGGGAGCTGTTTTTT. The chain couples TRBV2 to TRBJ2-2; D tentatively reads TRBD1 or TRBD2 (5 bases each). The CDR3 contains 15 residues. Trimming removed 6 bases at V and 0 bases at J, with 11 bases between. The germline CDR1 and CDR2 sequences are SNHLY and FYNNEI.

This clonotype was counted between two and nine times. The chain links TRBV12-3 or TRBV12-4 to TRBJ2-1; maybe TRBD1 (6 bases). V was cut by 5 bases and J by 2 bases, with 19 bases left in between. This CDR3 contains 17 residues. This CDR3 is CASSLRRTASPYNEQFF. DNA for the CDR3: TGTGCCAGCAGTCTTCGGAGGACAGCAAGCCCCTACAATGAGCAGTTCTTC.

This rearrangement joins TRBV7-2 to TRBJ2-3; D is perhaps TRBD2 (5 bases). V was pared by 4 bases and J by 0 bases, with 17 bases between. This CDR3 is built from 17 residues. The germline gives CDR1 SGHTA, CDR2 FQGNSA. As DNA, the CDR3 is TGTGCCAGCAGCTCCTCACCGACTACCACTAGCACAGATACGCAGTATTTT. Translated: CASSSSPTTTSTDTQYF.

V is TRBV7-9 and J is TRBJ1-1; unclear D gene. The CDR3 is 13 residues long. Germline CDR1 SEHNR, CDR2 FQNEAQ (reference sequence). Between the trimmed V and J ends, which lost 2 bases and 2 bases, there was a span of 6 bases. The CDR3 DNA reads TGTGCCAGCAGCTTAAAAAGTAACACTGAAGCTTTCTTT. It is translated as CASSLKSNTEAFF.

Here the CDR3 DNA reads TGCAGTGCTACCCGAGCGGGGGGCGGCGGAGAGACCCAGTACTTC. This gives the protein CSATRAGGGGETQYF. The J gene is TRBJ2-5, the V gene TRBV20-1; 9 bases align to TRBD2. Germline V gene data show CDR1 as DFQATT and CDR2 as SNEGSKA (reference sequence). The J segment lost 4 bases and the V segment lost 4 bases, leaving 10 bases of the junction unmatched. The CDR3 runs 15 residues.

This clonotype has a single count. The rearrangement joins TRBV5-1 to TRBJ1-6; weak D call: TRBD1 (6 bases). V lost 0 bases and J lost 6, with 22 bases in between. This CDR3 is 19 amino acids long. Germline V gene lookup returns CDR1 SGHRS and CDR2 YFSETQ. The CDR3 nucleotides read TGCGCCAGCAGCTTGGACCTAGTACGGGGGGCGCGGGGTAATTCACCCCTCCACTTT. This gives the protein CASSLDLVRGARGNSPLHF.

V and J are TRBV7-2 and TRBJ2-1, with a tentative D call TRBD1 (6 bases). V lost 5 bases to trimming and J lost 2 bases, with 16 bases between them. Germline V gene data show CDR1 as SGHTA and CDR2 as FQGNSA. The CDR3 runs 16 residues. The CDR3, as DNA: TGTGCCAGCAGCATCCCGGGACACCTCGCCTACAATGAGCAGTTCTTC. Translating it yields CASSIPGHLAYNEQFF.

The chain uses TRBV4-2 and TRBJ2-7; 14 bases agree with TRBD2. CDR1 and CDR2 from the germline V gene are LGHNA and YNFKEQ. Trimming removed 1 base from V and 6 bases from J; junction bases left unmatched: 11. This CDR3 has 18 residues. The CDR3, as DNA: TGTGCCAGCAGCCAAGTAGGACTAGCGGGAGGTTCCCGCTCCGAGCAGTACTTC. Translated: CASSQVGLAGGSRSEQYF.

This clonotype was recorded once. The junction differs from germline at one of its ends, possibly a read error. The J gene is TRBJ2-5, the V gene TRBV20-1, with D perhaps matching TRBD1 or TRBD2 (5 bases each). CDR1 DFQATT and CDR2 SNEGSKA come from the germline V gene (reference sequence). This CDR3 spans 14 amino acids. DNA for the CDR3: TGCAGTGCAAGAGAGGGGACGTTAAGAGGGACCCAGTACTTC. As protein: CSAREGTLRGTQYF.

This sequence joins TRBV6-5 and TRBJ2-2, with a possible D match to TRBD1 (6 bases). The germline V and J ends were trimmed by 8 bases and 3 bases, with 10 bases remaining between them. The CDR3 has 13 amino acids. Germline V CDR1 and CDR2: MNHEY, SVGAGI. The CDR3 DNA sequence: TGTGCCAGCGTCAGGGGCGACACCGGGGAGCTGTTTTTT. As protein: CASVRGDTGELFF.

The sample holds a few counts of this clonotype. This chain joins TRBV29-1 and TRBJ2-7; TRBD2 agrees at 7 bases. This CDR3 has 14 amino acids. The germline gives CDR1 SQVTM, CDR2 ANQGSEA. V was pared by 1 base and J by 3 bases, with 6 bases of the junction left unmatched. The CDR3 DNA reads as TGCAGCGTTGAAGGGGAGGGGTTAGGCTACGAGCAGTACTTC. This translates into CSVEGEGLGYEQYF.

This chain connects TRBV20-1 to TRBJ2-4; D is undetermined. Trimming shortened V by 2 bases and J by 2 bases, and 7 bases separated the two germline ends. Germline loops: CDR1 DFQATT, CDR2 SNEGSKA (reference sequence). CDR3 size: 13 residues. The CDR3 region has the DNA TGCAGTGCTAGATACGAGTCCAAAAACATTCAGTACTTC. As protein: CSARYESKNIQYF.

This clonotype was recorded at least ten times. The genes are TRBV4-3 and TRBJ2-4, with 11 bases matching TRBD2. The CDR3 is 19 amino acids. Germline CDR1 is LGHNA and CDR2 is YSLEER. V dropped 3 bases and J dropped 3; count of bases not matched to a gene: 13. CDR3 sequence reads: CASSQNRLAGLSDKNIQYF. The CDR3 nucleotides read TGCGCCAGCAGCCAGAACCGACTAGCGGGATTAAGCGACAAAAACATTCAGTACTTC.

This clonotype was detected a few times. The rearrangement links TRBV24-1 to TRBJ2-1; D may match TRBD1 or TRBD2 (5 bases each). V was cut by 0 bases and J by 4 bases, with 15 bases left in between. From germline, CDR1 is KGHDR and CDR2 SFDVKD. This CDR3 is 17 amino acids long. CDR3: CATSDLIGTSNYNEQFF. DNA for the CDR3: TGTGCCACCAGTGATTTGATCGGGACCTCGAATTACAATGAGCAGTTCTTC.

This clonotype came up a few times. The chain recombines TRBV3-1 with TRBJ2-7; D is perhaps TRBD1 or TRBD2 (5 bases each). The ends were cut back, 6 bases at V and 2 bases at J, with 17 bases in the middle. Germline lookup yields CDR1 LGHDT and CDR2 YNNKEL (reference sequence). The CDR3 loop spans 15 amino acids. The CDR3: CASRHRDGVTYEQYF. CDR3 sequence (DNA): TGTGCCAGCAGACACCGGGACGGAGTCACCTACGAGCAGTACTTC.

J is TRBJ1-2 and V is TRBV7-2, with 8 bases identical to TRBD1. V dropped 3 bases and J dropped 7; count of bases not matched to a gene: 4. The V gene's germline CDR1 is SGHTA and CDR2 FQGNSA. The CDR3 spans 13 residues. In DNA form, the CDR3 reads TGTGCCAGCAGCTTTCCCGGGACAGGTGGCTACACCTTC. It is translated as CASSFPGTGGYTF.

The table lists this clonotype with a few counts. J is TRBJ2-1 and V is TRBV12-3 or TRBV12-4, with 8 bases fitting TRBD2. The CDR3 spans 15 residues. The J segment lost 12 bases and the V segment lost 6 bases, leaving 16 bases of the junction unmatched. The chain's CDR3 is CASRLTSGGPGGQFF. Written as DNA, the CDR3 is TGTGCCAGCAGACTAACTAGCGGTGGCCCCGGAGGGCAGTTCTTC.

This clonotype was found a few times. CDR3 protein: CASSLALGLLNTEAFF. CDR3 DNA: TGCGCCAGCAGCTTGGCTTTAGGCCTCTTGAACACTGAAGCTTTCTTT. The genes are TRBV5-1 and TRBJ1-1; D not resolved. V dropped 0 bases and J dropped 0 bases, with 12 bases sitting between them. Germline loops: CDR1 SGHRS, CDR2 YFSETQ. The CDR3 is 16 residues long.

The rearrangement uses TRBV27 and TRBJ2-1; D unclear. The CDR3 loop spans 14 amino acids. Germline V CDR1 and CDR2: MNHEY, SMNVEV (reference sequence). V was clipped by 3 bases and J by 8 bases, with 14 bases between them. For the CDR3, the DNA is TGTGCCAGCAGTTTTGGAAGAAATAGGTATGAGCAGTTCTTC. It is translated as CASSFGRNRYEQFF.

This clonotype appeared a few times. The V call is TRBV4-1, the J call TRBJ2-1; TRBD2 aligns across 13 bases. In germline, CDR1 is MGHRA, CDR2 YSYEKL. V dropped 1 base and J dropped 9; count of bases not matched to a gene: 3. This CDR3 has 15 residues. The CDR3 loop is CASSQGGLAGVEQFF. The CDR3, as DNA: TGCGCCAGCAGCCAAGGTGGACTAGCGGGGGTTGAGCAGTTCTTC.

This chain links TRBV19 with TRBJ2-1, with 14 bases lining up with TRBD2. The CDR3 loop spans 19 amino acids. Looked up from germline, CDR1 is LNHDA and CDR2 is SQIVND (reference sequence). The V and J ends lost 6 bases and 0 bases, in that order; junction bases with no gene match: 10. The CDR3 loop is CASRNFPGTSGSSYNEQFF. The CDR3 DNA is TGTGCCAGTAGAAACTTCCCCGGGACTAGCGGGAGCTCCTACAATGAGCAGTTCTTC.